The TCR beta chain under discussion was sequenced for a study of blood T cell repertoires in COVID-19. Study information: The origin of the acute and convalescent COVID-19 samples was the United States, Italy and Spain. PBMCs, B-cell-depleted T cells, or T cells were the source of the cDNA or gDNA that made up the material.

Authors' methods: Estimates of nucleated cell counts were drawn from the amplification of reference gene primers. Produced via immunoSEQ multiplex PCR; TCRdb's table is partial and in-frame only. V and J calls and clone size are given by that table; D and trimming were obtained from the DNA. The data show 200,000 to 250,000 clones, around 86% seen once. The ends were cut back, 1 base at V and 2 bases at J, with 10 bases in the middle. The CDR3 is 15 residues long. The germline CDR1 and CDR2 sequences are SGHVS and FNYEAQ. The receptor's source is a man aged 50 or older with acute or convalescent COVID-19. The gene calls are TRBV7-6 and TRBJ2-3, with D perhaps matching TRBD2 (7 bases). Specimen: peripheral blood. In DNA, the CDR3 is TGTGCCAGCAGCTTAGGTGGGGGGGCCACAGATACGCAGTATTTT. Residues: CASSLGGGATDTQYF. The full variable domain, rest sourced from reference TRBV7-6 and TRBJ2-3, is GAGVSQSPRYKVTKRGQDVALRCDPISGHVSLYWYRQALGQGPEFLTYFNYEAQQDKSGLPNDRFSAERPEGSISTLTIQRTEQRDSAMYRCASSLGGGATDTQYFGPGTRLTVL.